This TCR beta chain was identified in a study of blood T cells in healthy people across ages (dated by TCRdb to between 2015 and 2017). About the full investigation: In model experiments, roughly one uniquely barcoded TCR beta cDNA molecule per two T cells was captured by template switching. To track age-related changes in TCR beta repertoire diversity, the study relied on deep sequencing normalized with unique cDNA molecular identifiers. The donors were split into four age groups: young (average about 16 years), middle-aged (nearly 40), aged (approximately 60) and long-lived (about 82). Donors of different ages were randomly distributed across sequencing lanes to avoid experimental bias. Using the same blood draw, the study looked at two additional independent replicas of 1 million unique cDNA reads for two donors, one aged 18 to 30 and the other aged 80 or older. Here is what the overall study found, with its caveats: Compared with the aged group, the long-lived group had more naive CD4+ T cells, fewer expanded clones and increased TCR diversity, suggesting age selection. As age increased, observed TCR beta diversity per million T cells dropped in a roughly linear way, and a significant reduction was already evident by age 40. Conclusive comparison of naive and antigen-experienced compartments was prevented by the profiling of bulk unsorted PBMCs. A strong correlation was found between observed TCR beta diversity and the percentage of naive T cells measured by flow cytometry. Estimates of total diversity based on one million sequenced T cells were considered lower bounds and underestimates. The CMV infection status of donors was not known, potentially confounding age-related changes in expanded clonotypes.

Systemically healthy Caucasian individuals from Russia, 39 in total and aged 6 to 90 years, were included as donors. Each donor gave around 9.5 milliliters of peripheral blood, collected into EDTA-treated Vacutainer tubes. Ficoll-Paque density-gradient centrifugation was used to isolate PBMCs, with at least 7 million per sample. Total RNA was extracted from PBMCs with Trizol reagent, with at least 6 micrograms obtained per sample. Naive CD45RAhigh/CD27high T cell percentages were measured by flow cytometry on a PBMC aliquot from every donor. This clonotype was seen ten or more times. Its specific antigen is unknown. Base qualities are not provided; no much larger clone lies one nucleotide away. Libraries were constructed by 5' RACE. A second 7 to 11 cycle PCR used a sample-barcoded 5' primer and a J-beta primer mix. Each TCR beta cDNA molecule received a unique molecular identifier from a template-switch 5' adaptor carrying 12 random nucleotides. At least 2.5 million CDR3-containing paired-end reads were obtained from each sample. All of the RNA was converted into first-strand cDNA using the Mint cDNA synthesis kit, with a TRBC-specific oligonucleotide serving as the primer. All cDNA was treated with uracil-DNA glycosylase and then went through a first 18-cycle PCR with the universal primers M1SS and BC2_uni_R. Concerning the study's data processing: Normalization of each sample was performed by random selection of 1 million high-quality reads, each carrying a distinct molecular identifier. Instead of being binned into consensus sequences, reads that shared molecular identifiers were thrown out. MiTCR, run with a Q25 quality threshold and the strictest error-elimination algorithm, handled CDR3 identification, clonotype clustering and error correction. A nonparametric unseen species model with Euler transformation was used to estimate lower-bound total TCR beta diversity. Through fastp at Q25 and MiXCR, TCRdb rebuilt clones from the public reads, retaining in-frame beta chains. Every distinct CDR3 protein forms one entry, paired with its most common genes and DNA. The V and J calls come from TCRdb's annotation, not from the publication. The sample profile shows some 1.8 million distinct CDR3 sequences; roughly two fifths of them were found once. Jointly, the top ten make up roughly 23% of the sample.

The CDR3 contains 14 residues, cysteine and phenylalanine counted. Only the CDR3 region is kept as DNA, spanning 42 bases read in frame from base 1. Based on the germline V gene, the CDR1 and CDR2 sequences are SGHRS and YFSETQ. Deletion took 4 bases off V and 4 bases off J, with a span of 14 bases between the germline ends. This TCR was recovered from a human donor in good health. Here the chain combines TRBV5-1 and TRBJ1-2; the D segment cannot be called with confidence. The sequencing input was blood. The CDR3 in this case is CASSPGEGSYGYTF. The DNA sequence is given as TGCGCCAGCAGCCCTGGTGAGGGCAGCTATGGCTACACCTTC.